This entry is about one T cell receptor beta chain. V shed 8 bases and J shed 0 bases, with 10 bases lying between them. Germline CDR1 reads MNHEY; CDR2 reads SVGAGI. The CDR3 totals 14 residues. This table comes from immunoSEQ multiplex PCR, and its TCRdb copy is limited to in-frame clones, with some not included. In the table there are over 150,000 clones, roughly 90% of which are singletons. The record originates from a study of blood T cell repertoires in COVID-19. Study at large: Sample material is recorded as cDNA or gDNA derived from T cells, B-cell-depleted T cells, or PBMCs.

This rearrangement joins TRBV6-5 to TRBJ1-4; possible D gene TRBD1, 6 bases. Sequenced material: peripheral blood. This receptor was obtained from a man aged 45-65 years with acute or convalescent COVID-19. CDR3 residues: CASGDTATNEKLFF. CDR3 sequence (DNA): TGTGCCAGCGGGGACACGGCAACTAATGAAAAACTGTTTTTT.